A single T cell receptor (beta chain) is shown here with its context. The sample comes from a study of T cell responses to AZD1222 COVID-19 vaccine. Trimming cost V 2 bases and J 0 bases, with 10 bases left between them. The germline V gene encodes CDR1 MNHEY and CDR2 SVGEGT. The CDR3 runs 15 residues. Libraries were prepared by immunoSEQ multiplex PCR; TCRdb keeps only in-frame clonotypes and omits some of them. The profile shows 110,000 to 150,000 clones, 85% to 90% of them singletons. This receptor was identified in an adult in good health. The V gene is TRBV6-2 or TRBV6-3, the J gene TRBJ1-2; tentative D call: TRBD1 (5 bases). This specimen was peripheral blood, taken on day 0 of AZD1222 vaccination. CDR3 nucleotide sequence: TGTGCCAGCAGTTACACAACAGGAGCTAACTATGGCTACACCTTC. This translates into CASSYTTGANYGYTF.